Included here is one TCR beta chain sequence, with context. The antigen is not known. This sample stems from a study of shared clonotypes between healthy human individuals. As for the study in general: The study enrolled two women and three men aged 18 to 49. Study findings and constraints: Donor clonotype sharing was expected to depend on sequencing depth.

Trimming removed 5 bases at V and 0 bases at J, with 12 bases between. CDR1 and CDR2 from the germline V gene are SGHRS and YFSETQ. CDR3 length: 14 amino acids. Source study methods: There were no quality scores in the junction-only immunoSEQ sequences, so filtering differed. Repertoires were generated with immunoSEQ multiplex PCR, while TCRdb's copy carries only in-frame clones and drops some. V, J and clone size are those of that table, while D and trimming were read from the DNA. The sample includes 2 million to 3 million clones, approximately 90% of them seen just once. Each sample came from a Caucasian adult donor living in Nashville, Tennessee.

The TCR was taken from a man between 18 and 29 years old in good health. The rearrangement joins TRBV5-1 to TRBJ2-7; D is unresolved. The sequenced sample was naive CD4+ T cells sorted from blood. Noted subset: CD45RA+ positively selected. This chain's CDR3 is CASSRWSDSYEQYF. The CDR3 DNA follows: TGCGCCAGCAGTAGATGGTCCGACTCCTACGAGCAGTACTTC. The full variable domain, completed using reference TRBV5-1 and TRBJ2-7, is KAGVTQTPRYLIKTRGQQVTLSCSPISGHRSVSWYQQTPGQGLQFLFEYFSETQRNKGNFPGRFSGRQFSNSRSEMNVSTLELGDSALYLCASSRWSDSYEQYFGPGTRLTVT.